This T cell receptor beta chain was sequenced for a study of T-cell memory formation after mild COVID-19. Regarding the study as a whole: Still unconfirmed is whether the second-wave clones peaking on day 37 recognized SARS-CoV-2.

There are a few counts of this clonotype. No antigen is known for it. The germline V and J ends were trimmed by 3 bases and 3 bases, with 13 bases remaining between them. CDR1 and CDR2 from the germline V gene are SGHRS and YFSETQ. This CDR3 comprises 14 residues. TCRdb used MiXCR to reprocess the 5' RACE reads, holding one entry per CDR3 protein. The sample consists of 450,000 or so distinct CDR3 sequences, around 20% of them appearing once. This receptor was taken from an adult woman who had mild COVID-19 (a few samples of this study predate the infection). Cell type and time point are not known. The V gene is TRBV5-1, the J gene TRBJ2-7; either TRBD1 or TRBD2 may supply D (7 bases each). Sequenced input: PBMCs or a T cell subset sorted from them (not recorded which). The CDR3 nucleotides read TGCGCCAGCAGCTCGCCAGGGGGGGGCTACGAGCAGTACTTC. It encodes CASSSPGGGYEQYF. Supplemented by reference TRBV5-1 and TRBJ2-7, the full variable domain reads KAGVTQTPRYLIKTRGQQVTLSCSPISGHRSVSWYQQTPGQGLQFLFEYFSETQRNKGNFPGRFSGRQFSNSRSEMNVSTLELGDSALYLCASSSPGGGYEQYFGPGTRLTVT.